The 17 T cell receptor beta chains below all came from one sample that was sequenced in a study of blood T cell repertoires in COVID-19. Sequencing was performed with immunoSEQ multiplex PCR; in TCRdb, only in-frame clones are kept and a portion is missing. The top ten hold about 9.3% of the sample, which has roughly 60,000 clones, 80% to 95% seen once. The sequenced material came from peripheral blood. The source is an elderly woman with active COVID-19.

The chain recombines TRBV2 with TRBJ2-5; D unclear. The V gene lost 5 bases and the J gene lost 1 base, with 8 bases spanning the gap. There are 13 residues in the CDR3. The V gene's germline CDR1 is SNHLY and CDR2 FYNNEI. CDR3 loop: CASSTETQETQYF. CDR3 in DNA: TGTGCCAGCAGTACGGAGACCCAAGAGACCCAGTACTTC.

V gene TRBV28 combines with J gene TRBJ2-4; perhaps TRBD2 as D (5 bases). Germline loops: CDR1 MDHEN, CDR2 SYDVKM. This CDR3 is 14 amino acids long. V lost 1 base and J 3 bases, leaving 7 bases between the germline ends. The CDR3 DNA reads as TGTGCCAGCAGTTTATCTGGGAGCAAAAACATTCAGTACTTC. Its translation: CASSLSGSKNIQYF. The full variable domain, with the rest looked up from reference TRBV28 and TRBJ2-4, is DVKVTQSSRYLVKRTGEKVFLECVQDMDHENMFWYRQDPGLGLRLIYFSYDVKMKEKGDIPEGYSVSREKKERFSLILESASTNQTSMYLCASSLSGSKNIQYFGAGTRLSVL.

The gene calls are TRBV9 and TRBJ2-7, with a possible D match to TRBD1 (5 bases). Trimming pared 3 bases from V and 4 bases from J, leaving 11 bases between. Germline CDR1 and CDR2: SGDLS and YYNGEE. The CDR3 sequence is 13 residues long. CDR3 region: CASSGAAGYEQYF. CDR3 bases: TGTGCCAGCAGCGGGGCCGCAGGGTACGAGCAGTACTTC. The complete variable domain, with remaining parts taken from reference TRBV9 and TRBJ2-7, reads DSGVTQTPKHLITATGQRVTLRCSPRSGDLSVYWYQQSLDQGLQFLIQYYNGEERAKGNILERFSAQQFPDLHSELNLSSLELGDSALYFCASSGAAGYEQYFGPGTRLTVT.

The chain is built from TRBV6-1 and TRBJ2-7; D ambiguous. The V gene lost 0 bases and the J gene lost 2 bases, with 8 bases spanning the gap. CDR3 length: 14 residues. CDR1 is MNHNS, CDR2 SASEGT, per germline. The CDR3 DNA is TGTGCCAGCAGTGAAGCTTCCCCAACCTACGAGCAGTACTTC. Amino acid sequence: CASSEASPTYEQYF.

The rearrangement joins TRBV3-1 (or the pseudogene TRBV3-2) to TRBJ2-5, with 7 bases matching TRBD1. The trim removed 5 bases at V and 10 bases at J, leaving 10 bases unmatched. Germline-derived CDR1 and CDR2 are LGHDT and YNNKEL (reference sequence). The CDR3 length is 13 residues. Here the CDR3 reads CASSNGQELVQYF. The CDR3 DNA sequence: TGTGCCAGCAGCAACGGACAGGAGTTGGTCCAGTACTTC.

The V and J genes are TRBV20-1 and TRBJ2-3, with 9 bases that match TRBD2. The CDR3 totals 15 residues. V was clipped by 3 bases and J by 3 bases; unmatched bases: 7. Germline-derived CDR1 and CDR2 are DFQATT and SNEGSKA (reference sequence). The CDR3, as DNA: TGCAGTGCTAGTAAGGGTAGCGGGAGAACAGATACGCAGTATTTT. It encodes CSASKGSGRTDTQYF.

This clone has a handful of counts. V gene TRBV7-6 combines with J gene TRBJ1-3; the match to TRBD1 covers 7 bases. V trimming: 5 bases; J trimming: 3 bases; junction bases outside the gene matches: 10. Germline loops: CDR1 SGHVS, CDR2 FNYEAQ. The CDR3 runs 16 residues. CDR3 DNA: TGTGCCAGCAGCGCTCGACAGGGAGGCTATGGAAACACCATATATTTT. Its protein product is CASSARQGGYGNTIYF.

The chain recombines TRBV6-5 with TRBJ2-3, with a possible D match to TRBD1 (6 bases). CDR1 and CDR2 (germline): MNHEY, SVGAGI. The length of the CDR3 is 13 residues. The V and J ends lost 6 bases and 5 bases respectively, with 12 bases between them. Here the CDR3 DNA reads TGTGCCAGCAGGGGACAACGGGAAGATACGCAGTATTTT. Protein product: CASRGQREDTQYF.

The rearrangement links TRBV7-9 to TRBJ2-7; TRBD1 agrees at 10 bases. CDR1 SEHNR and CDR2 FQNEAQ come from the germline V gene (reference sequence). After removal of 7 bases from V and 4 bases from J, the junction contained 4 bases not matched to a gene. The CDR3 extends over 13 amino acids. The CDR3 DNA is TGTGCCAGCACCAGGGACAGGGGATACGAGCAGTACTTC. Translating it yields CASTRDRGYEQYF.

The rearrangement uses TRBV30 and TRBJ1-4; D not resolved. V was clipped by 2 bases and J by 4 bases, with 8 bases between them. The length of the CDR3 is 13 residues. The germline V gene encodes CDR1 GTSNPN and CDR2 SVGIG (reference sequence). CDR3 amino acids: CAWSFQINEKLFF. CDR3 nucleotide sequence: TGTGCCTGGAGTTTCCAGATTAATGAAAAACTGTTTTTT.

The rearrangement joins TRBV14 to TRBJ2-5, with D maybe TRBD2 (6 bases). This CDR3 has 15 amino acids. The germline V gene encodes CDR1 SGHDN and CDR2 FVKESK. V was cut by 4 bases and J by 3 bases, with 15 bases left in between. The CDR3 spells CASSPWRDAKETQYF. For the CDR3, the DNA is TGTGCCAGCAGCCCATGGCGGGATGCGAAAGAGACCCAGTACTTC.

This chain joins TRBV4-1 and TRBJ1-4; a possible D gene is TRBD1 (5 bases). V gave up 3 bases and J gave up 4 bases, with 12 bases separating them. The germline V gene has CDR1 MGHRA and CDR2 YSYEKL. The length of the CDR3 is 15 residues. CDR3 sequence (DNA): TGCGCCAGCAGCCAGGTCGGCCAGGGTAATGAAAAACTGTTTTTT. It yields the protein CASSQVGQGNEKLFF.

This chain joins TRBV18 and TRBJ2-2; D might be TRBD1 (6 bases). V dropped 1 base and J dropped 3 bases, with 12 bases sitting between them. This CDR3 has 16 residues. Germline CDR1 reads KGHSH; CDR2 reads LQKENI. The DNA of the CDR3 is TGTGCCAGCTCACCACTATCCTCAGGGGACACCGGGGAGCTGTTTTTT. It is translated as CASSPLSSGDTGELFF.

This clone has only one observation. The CDR3 nucleotides read TGTGCCAGCAGTGACCAGAGGATTAACTATGGCTACACCTTC. It specifies CASSDQRINYGYTF. This rearrangement joins TRBV6-6 to TRBJ1-2; no reliable D call. This CDR3 contains 14 residues. From germline, CDR1 is MNHNY and CDR2 SVGAGI (reference sequence). Trimming took 5 bases from V and 1 from J, leaving 11 bases between them.

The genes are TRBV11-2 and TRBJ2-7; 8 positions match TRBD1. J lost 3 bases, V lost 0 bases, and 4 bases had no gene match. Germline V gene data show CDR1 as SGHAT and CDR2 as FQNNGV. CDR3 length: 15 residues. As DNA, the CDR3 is TGTGCCAGCAGCTTAGAAACAGGGGGATACTACGAGCAGTACTTC. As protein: CASSLETGGYYEQYF.

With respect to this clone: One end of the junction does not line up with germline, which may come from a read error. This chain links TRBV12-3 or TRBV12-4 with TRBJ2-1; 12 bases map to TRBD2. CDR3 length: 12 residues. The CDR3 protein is CASTRLAGELFF. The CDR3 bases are TGTGCCAGCACTAGACTAGCGGGGGAGCTGTTCTTC.

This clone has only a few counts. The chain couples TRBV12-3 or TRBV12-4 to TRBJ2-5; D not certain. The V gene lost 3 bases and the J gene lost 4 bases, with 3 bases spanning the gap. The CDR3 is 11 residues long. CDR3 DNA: TGTGCCAGCAGTTTCGGAGAGACCCAGTACTTC. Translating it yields CASSFGETQYF.